The 32 T cell receptor beta chains listed next were all sequenced from one sample in a study of cytomegalovirus exposure and HLA in healthy donors (dated by TCRdb to about 2017). Libraries were constructed by the immunoSEQ multiplex PCR assay. The multiplex PCR relied on a mix of 60 forward primers for TCR Vbeta segments and 13 reverse primers for TCR Jbeta segments. Entries here come from immuneACCESS through TCRdb and include only in-frame sequences with V and J called. Some clones fail to appear in such tables; in the studies checked, an unresolved V gene covers under half of the shortfall, and the cause of the remainder is unknown. The sample table shows 150,000 to 180,000 clones, and over 65% are seen once. Of the sample, around 4.1% is held by the ten largest clones. What was sequenced was PBMCs. The origin of the receptors is a woman in her forties in good health and CMV-seronegative.

The rearrangement uses TRBV5-4 and TRBJ2-7; 8 bases line up with TRBD1. Germline V CDR1 and CDR2: SGHNT, YYREEE (reference sequence). V lost 3 bases and J lost 3; bases outside the gene matches: 14. This CDR3 spans 17 amino acids. CDR3 protein: CASSSDSPGGVYYEQYF. DNA of the CDR3: TGTGCCAGCAGCTCTGACTCACCAGGGGGCGTGTACTACGAGCAGTACTTC.

The CDR3 loop is CSVEFGQEEGKSYEQYF. The CDR3 DNA is TGCAGCGTTGAGTTTGGACAGGAGGAAGGCAAGAGTTACGAGCAGTACTTC. The chain is built from TRBV29-1 and TRBJ2-7; 7 nucleotides agree with TRBD1. The CDR3 extends over 17 amino acids. V dropped 3 bases and J dropped 4; count of bases not matched to a gene: 18. Germline V gene lookup returns CDR1 SQVTM and CDR2 ANQGSEA.

This rearrangement joins TRBV28 to TRBJ1-1; tentatively, D is TRBD1 (6 bases). Germline CDR1 and CDR2: MDHEN and SYDVKM. Trimming removed 6 bases at V and 10 bases at J, with 21 bases between. The CDR3 spans 14 residues. The CDR3 DNA reads TGTGCCAGCAGAACGGACAGTGAGGCCCTTCGAGCTTTCTTT. Encoded protein: CASRTDSEALRAFF.

CDR3 DNA: TGTGCCAGCAGTTTGGGACAGGGGGCCTATGAAAAACTGTTTTTT. This codes for CASSLGQGAYEKLFF. The rearrangement uses TRBV7-2 and TRBJ1-4; 12 bases align to TRBD1. Losses at the gene ends were 6 bases for V and 6 bases for J; bases not matched to a gene: 5. Per the germline V gene, CDR1 is SGHTA and CDR2 is FQGNSA. The CDR3 extends over 15 amino acids. Combining the CDR3 with reference TRBV7-2 and TRBJ1-4 gives the whole variable domain GAGVSQSPSNKVTEKGKDVELRCDPISGHTALYWYRQSLGQGLEFLIYFQGNSAPDKSGLPSDRFSAERTGGSVSTLTIQRTQQEDSAVYLCASSLGQGAYEKLFFGSGTQLSVL.

The chain links TRBV15 to TRBJ2-7; 9 positions agree with TRBD1. V lost 3 bases and J lost 9; bases outside the gene matches: 21. The CDR3 sequence is 18 residues long. Germline V gene data show CDR1 as LNHNV and CDR2 as YYDKDF (reference sequence). The CDR3 region is CATSRGLPGQGMELGQYF. In nucleotides, the CDR3 is TGTGCCACCAGCAGGGGGCTACCGGGACAGGGAATGGAATTGGGGCAGTACTTC.

The chain employs TRBV5-1 and TRBJ2-3; TRBD2 agrees at 7 bases. Germline V gene data show CDR1 as SGHRS and CDR2 as YFSETQ. The V segment lost 5 bases and the J segment 4 bases; nucleotides outside the gene matches: 13. This CDR3 contains 16 residues. The CDR3 DNA follows: TGCGCCAGCAGATCACAAGCGGGATCTCCCGCAGATACGCAGTATTTT. Its translation is CASRSQAGSPADTQYF. The complete variable domain, with remaining parts taken from reference TRBV5-1 and TRBJ2-3, reads KAGVTQTPRYLIKTRGQQVTLSCSPISGHRSVSWYQQTPGQGLQFLFEYFSETQRNKGNFPGRFSGRQFSNSRSEMNVSTLELGDSALYLCASRSQAGSPADTQYFGPGTRLTVL.

V is TRBV4-1 and J is TRBJ2-1, with D possibly being TRBD2 (5 bases). V was pared by 4 bases and J by 3 bases, with 13 bases between. This CDR3 has 15 residues. Germline-derived CDR1 and CDR2 are MGHRA and YSYEKL. The CDR3 spells CASSPGLANYNEQFF. CDR3 coding DNA: TGCGCCAGCAGCCCCGGACTGGCCAACTACAATGAGCAGTTCTTC.

A few counts support this clone. This sequence joins TRBV18 and TRBJ1-6; 9 nucleotides align to TRBD1. CDR3 size: 14 residues. CDR1 is KGHSH and CDR2 is LQKENI in the germline V gene. V lost 6 bases, J lost 6 bases, and 3 bases stayed unmatched. CDR3 nucleotide sequence: TGTGCCAGCTCCCGGGACAGGGTTAATTCACCCCTCCACTTT. Its protein product is CASSRDRVNSPLHF.

This clone was detected a few times. The chain is built from TRBV5-1 and TRBJ1-4, with no clear D. This CDR3 contains 14 residues. CDR1 is SGHRS, CDR2 YFSETQ, per germline. Trimming pared 5 bases from V and 7 bases from J, leaving 15 bases between. CDR3 residues: CASSGSPSGEKLFF. For the CDR3, the DNA is TGCGCCAGCAGTGGGTCCCCCTCAGGTGAAAAACTGTTTTTT.

The gene calls are TRBV6-4 and TRBJ2-2, with D tentatively TRBD2 (6 bases). The CDR3 covers 14 residues. In germline, CDR1 is MRHNA, CDR2 SNTAGT. V lost 8 bases to trimming and J lost 1 base, with 11 bases between them. CDR3 DNA: TGTGCCAGCCAACGGGAGTGGAACACCGGGGAGCTGTTTTTT. This translates into CASQREWNTGELFF.

CDR3: CATCKGGHSYNEQFF. CDR3 bases: TGTGCCACCTGTAAAGGGGGCCACTCCTACAATGAGCAGTTCTTC. This rearrangement joins TRBV6-1 to TRBJ2-1, with 7 nucleotides matching TRBD1. The germline V gene has CDR1 MNHNS and CDR2 SASEGT. This CDR3 contains 15 residues. With V trimmed by 10 bases and J by 0 bases, 9 bases remained unmatched.

This clone has only one observation. The V and J genes are TRBV15 and TRBJ1-1; D perhaps matches TRBD1 (6 bases). Trimming left V 1 base short and J 3 bases short, with 15 bases between. CDR1 is LNHNV and CDR2 is YYDKDF in the germline V gene (reference sequence). This CDR3 is 16 amino acids long. In DNA, the CDR3 is TGTGCCACCAGCAGAGTAGGCAGGGGAAAAGACACTGAAGCTTTCTTT. Its protein product is CATSRVGRGKDTEAFF.

J is TRBJ2-5 and V is TRBV30; 11 bases map to TRBD2. V lost 3 bases and J lost 1; bases outside the gene matches: 4. The CDR3 consists of 15 residues. Germline CDR1 and CDR2: GTSNPN and SVGIG (reference sequence). The CDR3 bases are TGTGCCTGGAGCAGACTAGCGGGGACCCAAGAGACCCAGTACTTC. Protein: CAWSRLAGTQETQYF.

The V and J genes are TRBV7-9 and TRBJ1-4; D unresolved. V lost 1 base and J 2 bases, leaving 17 bases between the germline ends. The V gene's germline CDR1 is SEHNR and CDR2 FQNEAQ (reference sequence). This CDR3 region has 18 residues. CDR3 nucleotides: TGTGCCAGCAGCTTAGGTCTAGGGAGGGAAGGCACTAATGAAAAACTGTTTTTT. Amino acids: CASSLGLGREGTNEKLFF.

This chain links TRBV5-3 with TRBJ2-7; 9 nucleotides agree with TRBD1. TRBV5-3 is treated as an ORF (open reading frame) with a function not yet certain. This CDR3 is 12 amino acids long. V was clipped by 7 bases and J by 6 bases; unmatched bases: 5. CDR3 in amino acids: CARRDRASEQYF. The CDR3 nucleotides read TGTGCCAGACGGGACAGGGCGAGCGAGCAGTACTTC.

CDR3 protein: CASSFWQGGQETQYF. The CDR3, as DNA: TGTGCCAGCAGTTTTTGGCAGGGTGGTCAAGAGACCCAGTACTTC. The chain couples TRBV27 to TRBJ2-5; TRBD1 might be the D (5 bases). The germline V gene encodes CDR1 MNHEY and CDR2 SMNVEV (reference sequence). This CDR3 comprises 15 residues. Trimming removed 3 bases at V and 2 bases at J, with 13 bases between.

In nucleotides, the CDR3 is TGCGCCAGCAGCTTGGCGGGGGGGGCGGTCTCTGGAAACACCATATATTTT. It encodes CASSLAGGAVSGNTIYF. The rearrangement uses TRBV5-1 and TRBJ1-3; weak D call: TRBD1 (6 bases). From germline, CDR1 is SGHRS and CDR2 YFSETQ. The ends were cut back, 0 bases at V and 0 bases at J, with 13 bases in the middle. The CDR3 loop spans 17 amino acids.

The rearrangement links TRBV28 to TRBJ1-4; D unclear. The CDR3 sequence is 15 residues long. V shed 5 bases and J shed 2 bases, with 12 bases lying between them. Germline V gives CDR1 MDHEN, CDR2 SYDVKM. In DNA, the CDR3 is TGTGCCAGCAGTGCCTACAGCGGTACTAATGAAAAACTGTTTTTT. It codes for CASSAYSGTNEKLFF.

V usage is TRBV2 and J usage is TRBJ2-7, with TRBD1 matching 11 bases. V shed 7 bases and J 6 bases; nucleotides not matched to a gene: 5. The germline V gene encodes CDR1 SNHLY and CDR2 FYNNEI. The CDR3 is 13 amino acids. Written as DNA, the CDR3 is TGTGCCAGCAATGGACAGGGGGCGGCCGAGCAGTACTTC. Protein product: CASNGQGAAEQYF.

The CDR3 spells CASSFSGQSFYSNQPQHF. The CDR3 DNA sequence: TGTGCCAGCAGCTTTTCGGGACAGAGCTTTTATAGCAATCAGCCCCAGCATTTT. The V and J genes are TRBV7-2 and TRBJ1-5; 7 positions agree with TRBD1. This CDR3 is 18 amino acids long. V dropped 3 bases and J dropped 0; count of bases not matched to a gene: 11. The V gene's germline CDR1 is SGHTA and CDR2 FQGNSA.

CDR3 DNA sequence: TGCGCCAGCAGCTTGGGCCCAGGGGAAGGGTATGGCTACACCTTC. Amino acids: CASSLGPGEGYGYTF. The chain uses TRBV5-1 and TRBJ1-2, with D maybe TRBD1 (6 bases). The CDR3 has 15 residues. Germline CDR1 is SGHRS and CDR2 is YFSETQ. V lost 0 bases, J lost 5 bases, and 14 bases lay in between.

This clone came up once. The chain has TRBV30 and TRBJ2-2, with 7 nucleotides matching TRBD2. The germline gives CDR1 GTSNPN, CDR2 SVGIG (reference sequence). This CDR3 is built from 17 residues. The trim removed 2 bases at V and 5 bases at J, leaving 14 bases unmatched. CDR3 sequence reads: CAWSNSGRGRVTGELFF. CDR3 coding DNA: TGTGCCTGGAGTAATAGTGGGAGGGGTCGGGTGACCGGGGAGCTGTTTTTT.

The CDR3 region is CASSLDRGENTEAFF. CDR3 bases: TGCGCCAGCAGCTTGGATCGGGGTGAGAACACTGAAGCTTTCTTT. This chain links TRBV5-1 with TRBJ1-1; D unresolved. Trimming removed 0 bases from V and 1 base from J, with 10 bases in between. CDR1 and CDR2 (germline): SGHRS, YFSETQ. The CDR3 has 15 residues.

This chain uses TRBV30 with TRBJ1-2, with 7 bases lining up with TRBD1. The CDR3 totals 11 residues. V dropped 7 bases and J dropped 5; count of bases not matched to a gene: 4. CDR1 and CDR2 from the germline V gene are GTSNPN and SVGIG (reference sequence). CDR3: CAFDRVYGYTF. In DNA, the CDR3 is TGTGCCTTTGACAGGGTTTATGGCTACACCTTC.

This clone appeared once. The gene calls are TRBV7-9 and TRBJ2-3; weak D call: TRBD2 (6 bases). The V end lost 5 bases, the J end lost 6 bases, and 12 bases lay between the germline ends. Germline lookup yields CDR1 SEHNR and CDR2 FQNEAQ (reference sequence). The CDR3 has 13 residues. CDR3 nucleotide sequence: TGTGCCAGCAGCCCCCGACTAGTTGATACGCAGTATTTT. It specifies CASSPRLVDTQYF.

This chain uses TRBV5-4 with TRBJ2-3; 7 nucleotides match TRBD1. After removal of 5 bases from V and 2 bases from J, the junction contained 5 bases not matched to a gene. Germline assignment: CDR1 SGHNT and CDR2 YYREEE (reference sequence). This CDR3 spans 14 amino acids. The CDR3 sequence is CASRPGQITDTQYF. In nucleotides, the CDR3 is TGTGCCAGCAGGCCGGGACAGATCACAGATACGCAGTATTTT.

The chain joins TRBV10-3 to TRBJ2-5; TRBD1 agrees at 7 bases. This CDR3 contains 14 residues. V lost 2 bases and J lost 2; bases outside the gene matches: 2. The V gene's germline CDR1 is ENHRY and CDR2 SYGVKD. The CDR3 DNA follows: TGTGCCATCAGTGAGAGGGGGCTACAAGAGACCCAGTACTTC. Translated, it gives CAISERGLQETQYF.

This clone was seen a single time. This sequence joins TRBV6-1 and TRBJ2-5, with D hard to call. Germline CDR1 is MNHNS and CDR2 is SASEGT. V shed 6 bases and J shed 4 bases, with 15 bases lying between them. The length of the CDR3 is 14 residues. CDR3 region: CASSGLGFAETQYF. The CDR3 DNA sequence: TGTGCCAGCAGCGGTCTCGGTTTCGCAGAGACCCAGTACTTC.

The chain combines TRBV25-1 with TRBJ2-1, with D perhaps TRBD1 (6 bases). CDR1 is MGHDK and CDR2 is SYGVNS in the germline V gene. The CDR3 contains 12 residues. V was pared by 2 bases and J by 14 bases, with 13 bases between. DNA for the CDR3: TGTGCCAGCAGTGAAGGTTACAGGGTAAAGTTCTTC. Protein: CASSEGYRVKFF.

This chain uses TRBV6-1 with TRBJ2-1; D gene uncertain. V was clipped by 5 bases and J by 7 bases, with 9 bases between them. The germline V gene has CDR1 MNHNS and CDR2 SASEGT. The CDR3 spans 12 residues. CDR3 sequence (DNA): TGTGCCAGCAGTCGGGTGCGGAATGAGCAGTTCTTC. Translation: CASSRVRNEQFF.

This clone was seen a handful of times. The chain employs TRBV5-1 and TRBJ2-2; possible D gene TRBD2, 6 bases. V was trimmed by 1 base and J by 5 bases, leaving 12 bases between them. The germline V gene has CDR1 SGHRS and CDR2 YFSETQ. The CDR3 extends over 15 amino acids. This CDR3 reads CASSLLGGSTGELFF. For the CDR3, the DNA is TGCGCCAGCAGCTTGTTGGGGGGAAGTACCGGGGAGCTGTTTTTT. Full variable domain (outside the CDR3, taken from reference TRBV5-1 and TRBJ2-2): KAGVTQTPRYLIKTRGQQVTLSCSPISGHRSVSWYQQTPGQGLQFLFEYFSETQRNKGNFPGRFSGRQFSNSRSEMNVSTLELGDSALYLCASSLLGGSTGELFFGEGSRLTVL.

V is TRBV28 and J is TRBJ1-1, with 7 bases that match TRBD1. The CDR3 runs 15 residues. Looked up from germline, CDR1 is MDHEN and CDR2 is SYDVKM. V lost 5 bases to trimming and J lost 4 bases; unmatched junction nucleotides: 10. Here the CDR3 reads CASSLGQAEATEAFF. Written as DNA, the CDR3 is TGTGCCAGCAGTCTAGGACAGGCGGAGGCCACTGAAGCTTTCTTT. Looking up the rest from reference TRBV28 and TRBJ1-1 gives the full variable domain: DVKVTQSSRYLVKRTGEKVFLECVQDMDHENMFWYRQDPGLGLRLIYFSYDVKMKEKGDIPEGYSVSREKKERFSLILESASTNQTSMYLCASSLGQAEATEAFFGQGTRLTVV.